This TCR beta chain was recovered during a study of shared clonotypes between healthy human individuals. Overall study: The study drew on a couple of women and a few men aged 18 to 49 as donors.

Data came from immunoSEQ multiplex PCR; TCRdb stores just in-frame clones and leaves some out. The sample carries some 2 million clones, about 95% recorded once. The germline CDR1 and CDR2 sequences are GTSNPN and SVGIG (reference sequence). V lost 3 bases, J lost 7 bases, and 7 bases lay in between. CDR3 length: 12 residues. Input material: naive CD4+ T cells sorted from blood. Subset denoted: CD45RA+ positively selected. The chain couples TRBV30 to TRBJ2-6; D is ambiguous. This clonotype originated in a man in his late teens or twenties in good health. The CDR3 region is CAWSLSANVLTF. CDR3 nucleotide sequence: TGTGCCTGGAGCCTGAGTGCCAACGTCCTGACTTTC.